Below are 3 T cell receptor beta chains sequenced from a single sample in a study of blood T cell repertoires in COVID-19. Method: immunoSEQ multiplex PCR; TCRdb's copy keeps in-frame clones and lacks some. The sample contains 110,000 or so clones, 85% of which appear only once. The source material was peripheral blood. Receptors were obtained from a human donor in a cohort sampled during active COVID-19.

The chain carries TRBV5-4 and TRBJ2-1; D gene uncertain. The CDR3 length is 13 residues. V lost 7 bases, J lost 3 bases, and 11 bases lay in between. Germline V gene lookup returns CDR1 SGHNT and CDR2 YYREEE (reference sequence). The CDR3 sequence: CASRNRGYNEQFF. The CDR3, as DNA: TGTGCCAGCCGGAATCGAGGCTACAATGAGCAGTTCTTC.

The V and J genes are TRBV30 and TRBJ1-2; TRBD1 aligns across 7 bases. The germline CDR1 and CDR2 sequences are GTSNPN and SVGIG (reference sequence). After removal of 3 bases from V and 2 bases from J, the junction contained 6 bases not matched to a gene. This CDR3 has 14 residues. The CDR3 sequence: CAWRPQGENYGYTF. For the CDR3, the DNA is TGTGCCTGGAGACCTCAGGGGGAGAACTATGGCTACACCTTC. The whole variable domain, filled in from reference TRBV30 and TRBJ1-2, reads SQTIHQWPATLVQPVGSPLSLECTVEGTSNPNLYWYRQAAGRGLQLLFYSVGIGQISSEVPQNLSASRPQDRQFILSSKKLLLSDSGFYLCAWRPQGENYGYTFGSGTRLTVV.

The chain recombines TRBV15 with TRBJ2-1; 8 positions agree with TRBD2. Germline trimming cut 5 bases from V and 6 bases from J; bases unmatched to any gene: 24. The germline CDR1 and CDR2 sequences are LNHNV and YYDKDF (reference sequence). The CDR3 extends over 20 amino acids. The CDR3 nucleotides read TGTGCCACCAGCGGAGCCCTAGGTATGAGCGGGGGCCCCGGAGGCAATGAGCAGTTCTTC. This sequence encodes CATSGALGMSGGPGGNEQFF.